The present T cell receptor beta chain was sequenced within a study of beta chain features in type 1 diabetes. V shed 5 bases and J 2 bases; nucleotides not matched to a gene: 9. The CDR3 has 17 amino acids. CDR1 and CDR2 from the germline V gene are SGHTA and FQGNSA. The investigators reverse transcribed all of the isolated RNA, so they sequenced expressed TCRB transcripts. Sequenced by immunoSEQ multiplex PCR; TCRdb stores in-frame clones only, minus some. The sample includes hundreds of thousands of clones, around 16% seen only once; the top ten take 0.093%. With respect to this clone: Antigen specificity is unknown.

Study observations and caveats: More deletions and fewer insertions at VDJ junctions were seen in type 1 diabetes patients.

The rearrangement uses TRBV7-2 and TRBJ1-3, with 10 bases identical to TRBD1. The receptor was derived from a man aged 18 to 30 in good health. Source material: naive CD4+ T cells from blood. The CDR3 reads CASSPGQGRLAGNTIYF. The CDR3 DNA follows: TGTGCCAGCAGCCCGGGACAGGGGAGGTTAGCTGGAAACACCATATATTTT.